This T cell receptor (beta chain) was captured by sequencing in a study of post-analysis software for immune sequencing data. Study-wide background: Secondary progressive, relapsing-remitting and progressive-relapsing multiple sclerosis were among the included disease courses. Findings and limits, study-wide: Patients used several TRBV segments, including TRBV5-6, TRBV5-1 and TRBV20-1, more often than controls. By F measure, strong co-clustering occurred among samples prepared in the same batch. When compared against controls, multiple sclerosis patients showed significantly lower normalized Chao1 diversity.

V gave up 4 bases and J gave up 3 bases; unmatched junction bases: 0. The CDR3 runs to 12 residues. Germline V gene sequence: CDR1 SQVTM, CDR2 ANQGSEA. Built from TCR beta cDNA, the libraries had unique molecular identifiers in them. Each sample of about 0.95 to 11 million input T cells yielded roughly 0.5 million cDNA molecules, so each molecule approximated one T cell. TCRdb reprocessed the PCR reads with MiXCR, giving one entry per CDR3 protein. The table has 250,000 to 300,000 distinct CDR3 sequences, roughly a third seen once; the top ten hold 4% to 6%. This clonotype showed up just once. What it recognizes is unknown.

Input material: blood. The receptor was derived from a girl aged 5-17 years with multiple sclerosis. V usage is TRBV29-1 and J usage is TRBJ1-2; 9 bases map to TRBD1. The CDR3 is CSVGTGDYGYTF. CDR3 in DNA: TGCAGCGTTGGGACAGGGGACTATGGCTACACCTTC.